This section outlines one T cell receptor (beta chain) sequence together with its context. Naive-designated CD8 cells lacked CD45RO, were positively enriched for CCR7, and omitted terminally differentiated effector memory CD45RA+ cells. Generated by immunoSEQ multiplex PCR, the TCRdb table keeps only in-frame clones and is missing some. The table records about 610,000 clones, about 96% of them present only once. The CDR3 covers 17 residues. Germline V gives CDR1 MGHRA, CDR2 YSYEKL. Trimming at V came to 0 bases and at J to 4 bases, leaving 9 bases not matched to a gene. The source of the sample is a study of shared clonotypes between healthy human individuals.

The sequence derives from a woman in her thirties in good health. Sequences were obtained from naive CD8+ T cells sorted from blood. The chain links TRBV4-1 to TRBJ2-7, with 10 bases aligning to TRBD2. The CDR3 is CASSQDWASGSRYEQYF. The CDR3 DNA reads as TGCGCCAGCAGCCAAGATTGGGCTAGCGGGAGTAGGTACGAGCAGTACTTC.